The 25 T cell receptor beta chains in this list originate from one sample, sequenced in a study of blood T cells in healthy people across ages. A sample-barcoded 5' primer and a J-beta primer mix were used in a second PCR of roughly 7 to 11 cycles. TCRdb re-analysed the 5' RACE reads in MiXCR, keeping a single row per CDR3 protein. Among roughly 1.5 million distinct CDR3 sequences listed, 35% to 45% were seen once. The sample taken for sequencing was blood. These receptors all come from a woman between 18 and 29 years old in good health.

As to this clonotype: The germline gene is not matched at one end of the junction; a read error may be the cause. The chain joins TRBV20-1 to TRBJ2-1; TRBD2 aligns across 10 bases. The J call may be in error: the DNA end matches TRBJ2-7 better. There are 16 residues in the CDR3. From germline, CDR1 is DFQATT and CDR2 SNEGSKA (reference sequence). CDR3 nucleotide sequence: TGCGGTGCTAGTCTCCCCATTAGCGGGGGGTACAATGAGCAGTACTTC. Amino acids: CGASLPISGGYNEQYF.

CDR3 sequence reads: CASSLAVGTKYNEQFF. The CDR3 coding sequence is TGTGCCAGCAGCTTAGCTGTTGGGACAAAGTACAATGAGCAGTTCTTC. The chain carries TRBV7-9 and TRBJ2-1, with D possibly TRBD1 on 6 matching bases. The V gene's germline CDR1 is SEHNR and CDR2 FQNEAQ (reference sequence). V was cut by 0 bases and J by 4 bases, with 13 bases left in between. The CDR3 length is 16 residues. The variable domain in full, with the rest retrieved from reference TRBV7-9 and TRBJ2-1, is DTGVSQNPRHKITKRGQNVTFRCDPISEHNRLYWYRQTLGQGPEFLTYFQNEAQLEKSRLLSDRFSAERPKGSFSTLEIQRTEQGDSAMYLCASSLAVGTKYNEQFFGPGTRLTVL.

About this clonotype: In this CDR3 the conserved last residue, phenylalanine or tryptophan, is missing, so a read error is likely. The CDR3 nucleotides are TGTGCCAGCACGACAGGGGTAAACACTGAAGCTTTCTCT. Translated: CASTTGVNTEAFS. The V and J genes are TRBV6-1 and TRBJ1-1; 8 bases map to TRBD1. The germline gives CDR1 MNHNS, CDR2 SASEGT. This CDR3 has 13 residues. Germline trimming cut 7 bases from V and 2 bases from J; bases unmatched to any gene: 3.

V usage is TRBV4-1 and J usage is TRBJ2-3; D may be TRBD1 (5 bases). Per the germline V gene, CDR1 is MGHRA and CDR2 is YSYEKL. The CDR3 spans 14 residues. The V end was cut by 4 bases, the J end by 6 bases, with 14 bases between. Here the CDR3 DNA reads TGCGCCAGCAGCCTACAGGTCATGGCGGATACGCAGTATTTT. This sequence encodes CASSLQVMADTQYF.

This chain joins TRBV19 and TRBJ2-1; tentative D call: TRBD2 (5 bases). The CDR3 extends over 15 amino acids. The germline V gene encodes CDR1 LNHDA and CDR2 SQIVND (reference sequence). With 0 bases removed from V and 7 bases from J, the gap between germline ends came to 13 bases. CDR3 sequence: CASSIDGMWVNEQFF. In DNA form, the CDR3 reads TGTGCCAGTAGTATAGACGGGATGTGGGTGAATGAGCAGTTCTTC.

The rearrangement uses TRBV7-9 and TRBJ1-1; D uncertain. The CDR3 has 14 residues. The ends were cut back, 3 bases at V and 1 base at J, with 9 bases in the middle. CDR1 SEHNR and CDR2 FQNEAQ come from the germline V gene (reference sequence). CDR3 DNA sequence: TGTGCCAGCAGCTTCCCACGGCCGAACACTGAAGCTTTCTTT. Translating gives CASSFPRPNTEAFF.

This clonotype came up a few times. This chain connects TRBV25-1 to TRBJ2-1; TRBD2 matches 14 bases. The V and J ends lost 2 bases and 9 bases, in that order; junction bases with no gene match: 6. The V gene's germline CDR1 is MGHDK and CDR2 SYGVNS. The CDR3 contains 16 residues. CDR3 amino acids: CASSEGTSGGRSEQFF. In DNA form, the CDR3 reads TGTGCCAGCAGTGAAGGGACTAGCGGGGGTAGGAGTGAGCAGTTCTTC.

Ten or more counts support this clonotype. The chain carries TRBV7-2 and TRBJ1-1; no clear D gene. V lost 0 bases and J 1 base, leaving 3 bases between the germline ends. Germline CDR1 reads SGHTA; CDR2 reads FQGNSA. The CDR3 runs 13 residues. Written as DNA, the CDR3 is TGTGCCAGCAGCTTAGCACAGAACACTGAAGCTTTCTTT. Translation gives CASSLAQNTEAFF. The whole variable domain, remainder taken from reference TRBV7-2 and TRBJ1-1, is GAGVSQSPSNKVTEKGKDVELRCDPISGHTALYWYRQSLGQGLEFLIYFQGNSAPDKSGLPSDRFSAERTGGSVSTLTIQRTQQEDSAVYLCASSLAQNTEAFFGQGTRLTVV.

This clonotype showed up just a few times. The gene calls are TRBV7-6 and TRBJ2-7, with D maybe TRBD2 (6 bases). CDR3 length: 15 amino acids. Per the germline V gene, CDR1 is SGHVS and CDR2 is FNYEAQ. Trimming stripped 1 base from V and 2 bases from J, with 12 bases between. The CDR3 nucleotides read TGTGCCAGCAGCTTAGGCGGGGCCCTTGCCTACGAGCAGTACTTC. It translates to CASSLGGALAYEQYF.

The chain recombines TRBV7-8 with TRBJ1-5; TRBD1 matches at 10 bases. This CDR3 has 16 residues. V gave up 1 base and J gave up 6 bases; unmatched junction bases: 6. CDR1 is SGHVS, CDR2 FQNEAQ, per germline. The CDR3, as DNA: TGTGCCAGCAGCTTAGAAGGGACAGGGGTTGCTCAGCCCCAGCATTTT. This sequence encodes CASSLEGTGVAQPQHF.

On this clonotype itself: A much more abundant neighbour one base away suggests this may be a read error. The J gene is TRBJ1-2, the V gene TRBV4-1, with D unresolved. The CDR3 totals 13 residues. Germline V gene data show CDR1 as MGHRA and CDR2 as YSYEKL. The V end lost 3 bases, the J end lost 4 bases, and 9 bases lay between the germline ends. CDR3 sequence (DNA): TGCGCCAGCAGCCAGGCGGACGCCTATGGCTACACCTTC. Amino acid sequence: CASSQADAYGYTF.

Ten or more counts support this clonotype. The rearrangement links TRBV29-1 to TRBJ2-7; TRBD1 agrees at 7 bases. Germline V CDR1 and CDR2: SQVTM, ANQGSEA. The CDR3 is 14 residues long. Losses at the gene ends were 2 bases for V and 0 bases for J; bases not matched to a gene: 4. CDR3 sequence (DNA): TGCAGCGTTGAAAAGACAGGGTCCTCCTACGAGCAGTACTTC. As protein: CSVEKTGSSYEQYF.

This clonotype was seen more than once but under ten times. The rearrangement links TRBV21-1 to TRBJ2-1; whether TRBD2, the table's D call, matches the DNA was not checked. TRBV21-1 is labeled a pseudogene. The CDR3 length is 13 residues. This CDR3 is CASSKPSDNEQFF. DNA for the CDR3: TGTGCCAGCAGCAAGCCCTCAGACAATGAGCAGTTCTTC.

V gene TRBV20-1 combines with J gene TRBJ1-5, with 7 bases identical to TRBD1. J lost 8 bases, V lost 5 bases, and 6 bases had no gene match. The CDR3 is made up of 12 amino acids. CDR1 and CDR2 (germline): DFQATT, SNEGSKA (reference sequence). For the CDR3, the DNA is TGCAGTGCTGGGGACAGTTCAAAGCCCCAGCATTTT. Translating it yields CSAGDSSKPQHF.

This sequence joins TRBV7-2 and TRBJ2-5, with 7 bases identical to TRBD2. CDR3 size: 14 residues. J gave up 5 bases and V 2 bases, and 5 bases lay outside the gene matches. Per the germline V gene, CDR1 is SGHTA and CDR2 is FQGNSA. The DNA for the CDR3 is TGTGCCAGCAGCTTATCGACTAGCTGGGAGACCCAGTACTTC. Protein: CASSLSTSWETQYF.

The chain has TRBV4-1 and TRBJ2-7; D uncertain. This CDR3 contains 19 residues. V was cut by 1 base and J by 7 bases, with 29 bases left in between. In germline, CDR1 is MGHRA, CDR2 YSYEKL. CDR3: CASSQVRDATVPSYNEQYF. The DNA of the CDR3 is TGCGCCAGCAGCCAAGTAAGAGACGCGACGGTGCCATCCTACAATGAGCAGTACTTC.

This clonotype was detected many times. One junction end does not reproduce the germline sequence, and a read error may be involved. This chain uses TRBV7-7 with TRBJ2-1, with 11 bases matching TRBD1. The germline gives CDR1 SSHAT, CDR2 FNYEAQ (reference sequence). CDR3 length equals 14 residues. CDR3: CASSSGTGGNEQFF. CDR3 DNA: TGTGCTAGCAGCTCCGGGACAGGGGGAAATGAGCAGTTCTTC.

This rearrangement joins TRBV29-1 to TRBJ2-1; perhaps D is TRBD1 or TRBD2 (6 bases each). The V end lost 4 bases, the J end lost 8 bases, and 12 bases lay between the germline ends. This CDR3 has 12 residues. The germline V gene has CDR1 SQVTM and CDR2 ANQGSEA. This CDR3 is CSVGGAVDEQFF. The DNA for the CDR3 is TGCAGCGTTGGGGGGGCAGTGGATGAGCAGTTCTTC.

This clonotype was detected only a few times. The chain uses TRBV20-1 and TRBJ2-7, with 12 bases matching TRBD2. Germline values: CDR1 DFQATT, CDR2 SNEGSKA (reference sequence). The length of the CDR3 is 13 residues. In DNA form, the CDR3 reads TGCAGCAGATCTAGCGGGAGGGCCTACGAGCAGTACTTC. Translated, it gives CSRSSGRAYEQYF.

This clonotype was seen a few times. This chain connects TRBV9 to TRBJ2-3, with 7 bases identical to TRBD2. The germline CDR1 and CDR2 sequences are SGDLS and YYNGEE. The CDR3 totals 14 residues. Unmatched junction bases numbered 11, after V lost 7 bases and J lost 6 bases. CDR3 sequence reads: CASAEASGRDTQYF. In DNA, the CDR3 is TGTGCCAGCGCGGAGGCTAGCGGCAGGGATACGCAGTATTTT.

V and J are TRBV7-2 and TRBJ1-6; 9 positions match TRBD1. V lost 1 base to trimming and J lost 3 bases; unmatched junction nucleotides: 1. Germline loops: CDR1 SGHTA, CDR2 FQGNSA. This CDR3 contains 16 residues. Written as DNA, the CDR3 is TGTGCCAGCAGCTTAGAGACAGGGGGCTATAATTCACCCCTCCACTTT. Amino acids: CASSLETGGYNSPLHF.

CDR3 DNA: TGTGCCAGCGGCCAGCGGGGGGCGGGGAAAGATACGCAGTATTTT. Its protein is CASGQRGAGKDTQYF. The chain joins TRBV12-3 or TRBV12-4 to TRBJ2-3, with 9 bases lining up with TRBD2. With 8 bases clipped from V and 5 bases from J, the junction kept 11 bases outside the gene matches. This CDR3 has 15 amino acids.

V gene TRBV12-3 or TRBV12-4 combines with J gene TRBJ2-1, with TRBD1 matching 7 bases. The CDR3 is 13 amino acids. V was clipped by 5 bases and J by 8 bases; unmatched bases: 6. CDR3 nucleotides: TGTGCCAGCAGTCGACAGGGCGTTGATGAGCAGTTCTTC. Encoded protein: CASSRQGVDEQFF.

The rearrangement links TRBV12-5 to TRBJ1-2, with D unclear. The CDR3 covers 14 residues. With 0 bases removed from V and 10 bases from J, the gap between germline ends came to 15 bases. Germline V gene data show CDR1 as LGHNT and CDR2 as FRNRAP. The CDR3 reads CASGLVAAPRDYTF. In nucleotides, the CDR3 is TGTGCTAGTGGTTTGGTCGCGGCTCCCCGAGACTACACCTTC.

This clonotype has more than one count but fewer than ten. The rearrangement joins TRBV20-1 to TRBJ2-4; tentative D call: TRBD2 (6 bases). The J call may be wrong; the DNA end is better matched by TRBJ2-7. From germline, CDR1 is DFQATT and CDR2 SNEGSKA (reference sequence). The CDR3 is 10 amino acids. The CDR3 here is CSAGLYEQYF. The CDR3 nucleotides read TGCAGTGCTGGACTATACGAGCAGTACTTC.